The clone carrying this T cell receptor (beta chain) occurred many times. Its antigen is not identified. Time point denoted: sample taken at primary tumor resection. No cells were sorted before sequencing. The whole RNA sequenced was extracted from tumor, nontumor lung or frozen PBMC. Each CDR3 protein is one row after TCRdb ran MiXCR on the 5' RACE reads. This table holds over 25,000 distinct CDR3 sequences, more than 5.5% found once. This sample stems from a study of spatial heterogeneity in lung cancer. Germline CDR1 and CDR2: SGHTA and FQGNSA. Trimming took off 2 bases at V and 3 bases at J, with 14 bases between the two ends. The CDR3 totals 15 residues. Findings and caveats of the study: It was found that expanded intratumoral alpha and beta TCR counts tracked tumor mutation counts.

The material was lung tumor tissue, obtained at surgery. The chain employs TRBV7-2 and TRBJ2-7; possibly TRBD1 for D (5 bases). The TCR comes from a male donor with early-stage non-small cell lung cancer. CDR3 DNA: TGTGCCAGCAGCTTAATGGGCAGGGCAATCTACGAGCAGTACTTC. Protein sequence: CASSLMGRAIYEQYF. Full variable domain (rest looked up from reference TRBV7-2 and TRBJ2-7): GAGVSQSPSNKVTEKGKDVELRCDPISGHTALYWYRQSLGQGLEFLIYFQGNSAPDKSGLPSDRFSAERTGGSVSTLTIQRTQQEDSAVYLCASSLMGRAIYEQYFGPGTRLTVT.